The next 11 T cell receptor beta chains were all read from a single sample in a study of identical twins. TCRdb analysed the 5' RACE reads with MiXCR anew, one entry per CDR3 protein. This sample carries some 240,000 distinct CDR3 sequences, 6.5% to 9.5% of them seen once, and the ten largest clones take 3%. Another study also made use of these data, one on yellow fever vaccine responses in identical twins.

The sequencing sample was made of CD8+ T cells sorted from blood. Receptors originate from a woman between 18 and 29 years old in good health.

The gene calls are TRBV29-1 and TRBJ2-7, with a possible D match to TRBD1 (5 bases). Germline V gives CDR1 SQVTM, CDR2 ANQGSEA. The CDR3 spans 12 residues. V lost 4 bases and J 3 bases, leaving 10 bases between the germline ends. The chain's CDR3 is CSVGAGIYEQYF. Here the CDR3 DNA reads TGCAGCGTTGGGGCAGGGATCTACGAGCAGTACTTC.

This clonotype occurred many times. The chain carries TRBV7-9 and TRBJ2-3; D possibly corresponds to TRBD2 (7 bases). Trimming stripped 8 bases from V and 4 bases from J, with 22 bases between. Germline CDR1 and CDR2: SEHNR and FQNEAQ (reference sequence). The CDR3 sequence is 16 residues long. CDR3 residues: CASSGGRGAPPDTQYF. The CDR3 bases are TGTGCCAGCTCCGGGGGCCGGGGGGCCCCTCCAGATACGCAGTATTTT.

This clonotype was seen many times. This sequence joins TRBV29-1 and TRBJ2-7; 9 bases are a match to TRBD1. V gave up 4 bases and J gave up 0 bases; unmatched junction bases: 1. This CDR3 has 13 amino acids. Looked up from germline, CDR1 is SQVTM and CDR2 is ANQGSEA. The CDR3 loop reads CSVVDRGSYEQYF. The CDR3 region has the DNA TGCAGCGTTGTGGACAGGGGCTCCTACGAGCAGTACTTC.

This clonotype was seen repeatedly, ten times or more. This rearrangement joins TRBV7-9 to TRBJ2-3; D might be TRBD1 (6 bases). In germline, CDR1 is SEHNR, CDR2 FQNEAQ (reference sequence). Trimming took off 2 bases at V and 4 bases at J, with 13 bases between the two ends. CDR3 length: 15 amino acids. CDR3 sequence: CASSLLLAGADTQYF. CDR3 sequence (DNA): TGTGCCAGCAGCTTATTGCTAGCAGGGGCAGATACGCAGTATTTT.

This clonotype was counted many times. The chain joins TRBV25-1 to TRBJ2-7, with D unclear. The CDR3 loop spans 13 amino acids. Trimming left V 6 bases short and J 0 bases short, with 9 bases between. Germline CDR1 reads MGHDK; CDR2 reads SYGVNS. DNA of the CDR3: TGTGCCAGCAGCCTATTAAACTCCTACGAGCAGTACTTC. The encoded protein is CASSLLNSYEQYF.

This clonotype was seen repeatedly, ten times or more. The gene calls are TRBV27 and TRBJ2-1; the match to TRBD2 covers 14 bases. CDR1 MNHEY and CDR2 SMNVEV come from the germline V gene (reference sequence). The CDR3 loop spans 14 amino acids. J lost 12 bases, V lost 10 bases, and 11 bases had no gene match. The CDR3 DNA is TGTGCCACCCTAGTCCCCGGGACTAGCGGGGGGCAGTTCTTC. Translated: CATLVPGTSGGQFF.

This clonotype was seen at least ten times. The rearrangement uses TRBV7-2 and TRBJ2-7; 14 nucleotides align to TRBD2. CDR3 length: 16 residues. The trim removed 3 bases at V and 3 bases at J, leaving 4 bases unmatched. Germline CDR1 reads SGHTA; CDR2 reads FQGNSA. The CDR3 nucleotides read TGTGCCAGCAGCTTCGGGACTAGCGGGAGCAACTACGAGCAGTACTTC. As protein: CASSFGTSGSNYEQYF.

The CDR3 nucleotides read TGCGCCAGCAGCCCTTGGCCTAGGGGGCGCACAGATACGCAGTATTTT. It yields the protein CASSPWPRGRTDTQYF. The chain employs TRBV4-1 and TRBJ2-3; 7 bases map to TRBD1. The CDR3 totals 16 residues. The V segment lost 4 bases and the J segment 1 base; nucleotides outside the gene matches: 8. Germline V CDR1 and CDR2: MGHRA, YSYEKL.

The rearrangement joins TRBV29-1 to TRBJ1-1, with 7 bases that match TRBD1. The V and J ends lost 4 bases and 2 bases, in that order; junction bases with no gene match: 13. CDR1 and CDR2 from the germline V gene are SQVTM and ANQGSEA. The CDR3 sequence is 16 residues long. Here the CDR3 DNA reads TGCAGCGTTGTTGGTAGTGCTCGGGACAGTAACACTGAAGCTTTCTTT. It codes for CSVVGSARDSNTEAFF.

J is TRBJ2-1 and V is TRBV7-6; the match to TRBD2 covers 7 bases. Trimming cost V 1 base and J 3 bases; bases outside gene matches: 3. There are 15 residues in the CDR3. The germline gives CDR1 SGHVS, CDR2 FNYEAQ. DNA of the CDR3: TGTGCCAGCAGCTTAGACAGCGGGATCTACAATGAGCAGTTCTTC. Residues: CASSLDSGIYNEQFF.

This clonotype has ten or more counts. The chain uses TRBV12-3 or TRBV12-4 and TRBJ2-1, with 8 bases aligning to TRBD1. This CDR3 comprises 14 residues. Trimming at V came to 5 bases and at J to 4 bases, leaving 4 bases not matched to a gene. CDR3 in amino acids: CASSQRTGYNEQFF. The CDR3 region has the DNA TGTGCCAGCAGTCAACGGACAGGGTACAATGAGCAGTTCTTC.